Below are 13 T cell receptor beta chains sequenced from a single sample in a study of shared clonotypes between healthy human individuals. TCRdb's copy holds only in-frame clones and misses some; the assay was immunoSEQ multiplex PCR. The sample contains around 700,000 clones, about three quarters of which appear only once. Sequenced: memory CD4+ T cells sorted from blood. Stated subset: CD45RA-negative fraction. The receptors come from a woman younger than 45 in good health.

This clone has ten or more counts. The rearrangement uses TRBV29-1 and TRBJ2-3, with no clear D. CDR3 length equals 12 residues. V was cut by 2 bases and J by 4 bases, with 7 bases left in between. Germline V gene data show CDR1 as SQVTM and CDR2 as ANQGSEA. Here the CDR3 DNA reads TGCAGCGTTGAAAAGGAGTCAGATACGCAGTATTTT. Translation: CSVEKESDTQYF.

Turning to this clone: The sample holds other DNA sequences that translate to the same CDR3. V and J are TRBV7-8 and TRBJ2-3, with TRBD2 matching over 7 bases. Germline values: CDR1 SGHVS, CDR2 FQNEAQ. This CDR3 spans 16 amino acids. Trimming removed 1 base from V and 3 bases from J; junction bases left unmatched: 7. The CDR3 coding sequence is TGTGCCAGCAGCTTAGTGGCGGGAGTGGGTACAGATACGCAGTATTTT. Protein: CASSLVAGVGTDTQYF.

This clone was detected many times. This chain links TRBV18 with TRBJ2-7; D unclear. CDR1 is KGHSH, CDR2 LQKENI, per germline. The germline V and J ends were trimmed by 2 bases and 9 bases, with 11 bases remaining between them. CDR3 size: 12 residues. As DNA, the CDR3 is TGTGCCAGCTCACCAGCTCGTAACGCGCAGTACTTC. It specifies CASSPARNAQYF.

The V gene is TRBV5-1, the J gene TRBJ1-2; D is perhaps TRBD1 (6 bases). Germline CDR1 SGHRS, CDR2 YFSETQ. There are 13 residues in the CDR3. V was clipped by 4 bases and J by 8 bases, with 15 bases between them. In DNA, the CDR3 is TGCGCCAGCAGCCCCATGGGGGGGGCGGGCTACACCTTC. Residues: CASSPMGGAGYTF.

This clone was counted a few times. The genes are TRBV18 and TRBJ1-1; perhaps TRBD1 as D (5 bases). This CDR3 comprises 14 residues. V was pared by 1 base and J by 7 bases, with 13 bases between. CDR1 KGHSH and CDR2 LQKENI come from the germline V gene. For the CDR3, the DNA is TGTGCCAGCTCACCACTTGGACAAAGCCATGAAGCTTTCTTT. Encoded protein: CASSPLGQSHEAFF.

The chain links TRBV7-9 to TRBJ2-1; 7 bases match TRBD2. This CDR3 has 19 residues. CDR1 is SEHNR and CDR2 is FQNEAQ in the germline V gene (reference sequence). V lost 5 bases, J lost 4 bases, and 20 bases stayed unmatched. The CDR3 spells CASSPSGAGPLRVYNEQFF. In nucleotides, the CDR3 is TGTGCCAGCAGCCCTTCTGGAGCGGGACCCCTGAGGGTATACAATGAGCAGTTCTTC.

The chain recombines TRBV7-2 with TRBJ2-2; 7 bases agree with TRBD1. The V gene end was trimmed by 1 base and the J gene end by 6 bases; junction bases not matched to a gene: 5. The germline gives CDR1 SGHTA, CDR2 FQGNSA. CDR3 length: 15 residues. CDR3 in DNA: TGTGCCAGCAGCTTAGACAGGGGATGGGCCGGGGAGCTGTTTTTT. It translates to CASSLDRGWAGELFF.

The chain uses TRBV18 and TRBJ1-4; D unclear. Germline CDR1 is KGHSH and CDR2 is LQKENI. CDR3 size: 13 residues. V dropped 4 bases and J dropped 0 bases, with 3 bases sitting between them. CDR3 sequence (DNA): TGTGCCAGCTCACGTGCAACTAATGAAAAACTGTTTTTT. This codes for CASSRATNEKLFF.

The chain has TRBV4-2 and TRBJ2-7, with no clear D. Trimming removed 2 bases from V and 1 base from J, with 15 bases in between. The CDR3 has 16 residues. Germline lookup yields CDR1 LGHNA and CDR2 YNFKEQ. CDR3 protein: CASSQTISLVSYEQYF. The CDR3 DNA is TGTGCCAGCAGCCAAACGATCTCGCTAGTTTCCTACGAGCAGTACTTC.

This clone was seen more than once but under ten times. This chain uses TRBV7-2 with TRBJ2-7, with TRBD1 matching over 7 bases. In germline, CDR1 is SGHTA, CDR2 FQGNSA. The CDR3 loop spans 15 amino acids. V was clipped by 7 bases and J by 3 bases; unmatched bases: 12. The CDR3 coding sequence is TGTGCCAGCACCGCAGGGGGACAGTCCTACTACGAGCAGTACTTC. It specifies CASTAGGQSYYEQYF. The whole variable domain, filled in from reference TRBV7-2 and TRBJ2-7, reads GAGVSQSPSNKVTEKGKDVELRCDPISGHTALYWYRQSLGQGLEFLIYFQGNSAPDKSGLPSDRFSAERTGGSVSTLTIQRTQQEDSAVYLCASTAGGQSYYEQYFGPGTRLTVT.

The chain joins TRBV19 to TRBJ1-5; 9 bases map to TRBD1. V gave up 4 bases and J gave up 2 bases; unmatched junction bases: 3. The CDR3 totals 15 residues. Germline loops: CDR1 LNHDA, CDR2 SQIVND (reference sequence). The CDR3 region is CASSKDRGGNQPQHF. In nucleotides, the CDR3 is TGTGCCAGTAGTAAGGACAGGGGAGGCAATCAGCCCCAGCATTTT.

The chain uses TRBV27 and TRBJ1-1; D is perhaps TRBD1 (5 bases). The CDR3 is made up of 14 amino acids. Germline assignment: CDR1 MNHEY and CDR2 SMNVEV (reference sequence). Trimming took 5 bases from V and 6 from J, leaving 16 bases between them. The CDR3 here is CASSLLRDHPEAFF. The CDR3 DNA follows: TGTGCCAGCAGTCTACTCCGGGACCATCCTGAAGCTTTCTTT.

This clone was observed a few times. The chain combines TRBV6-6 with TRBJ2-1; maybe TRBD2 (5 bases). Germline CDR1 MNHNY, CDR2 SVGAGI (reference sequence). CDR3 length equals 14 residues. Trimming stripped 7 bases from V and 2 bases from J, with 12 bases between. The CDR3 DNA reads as TGTGCCAGCACATTAGCGCAAGCCTACAATGAGCAGTTCTTC. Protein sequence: CASTLAQAYNEQFF.